The following is a T cell receptor beta chain sequence with its context. Its specificity is not known. The sample is drawn from a study of OX40 agonist ivuxolimab in advanced cancers. Findings and limits, study-wide: Some patients without response likewise showed low normalized clonal expansion.

V gave up 5 bases and J gave up 2 bases; unmatched junction bases: 9. Germline loops: CDR1 SGHTA, CDR2 FQGNSA. The CDR3 is 17 amino acids. On cycle 4 day 1 and cycle 7 day 1, as well as at baseline, blood was sampled. Sequenced by immunoSEQ multiplex PCR; TCRdb stores in-frame clones only, minus some. The sample includes tens of thousands of clones, 86% of them seen just once. Material: CD4+ or CD8+ T cells sorted from blood, obtained in a trial of the OX40 agonist ivuxolimab. The rearrangement uses TRBV7-2 and TRBJ1-3, with TRBD1 matching 10 bases. This receptor was taken from an adult with an advanced solid tumor such as melanoma, head and neck, liver or kidney cancer. CDR3: CASSLYTGTGAGNTIYF. The CDR3 DNA is TGTGCCAGCAGCCTATACACCGGGACAGGGGCTGGAAACACCATATATTTT.